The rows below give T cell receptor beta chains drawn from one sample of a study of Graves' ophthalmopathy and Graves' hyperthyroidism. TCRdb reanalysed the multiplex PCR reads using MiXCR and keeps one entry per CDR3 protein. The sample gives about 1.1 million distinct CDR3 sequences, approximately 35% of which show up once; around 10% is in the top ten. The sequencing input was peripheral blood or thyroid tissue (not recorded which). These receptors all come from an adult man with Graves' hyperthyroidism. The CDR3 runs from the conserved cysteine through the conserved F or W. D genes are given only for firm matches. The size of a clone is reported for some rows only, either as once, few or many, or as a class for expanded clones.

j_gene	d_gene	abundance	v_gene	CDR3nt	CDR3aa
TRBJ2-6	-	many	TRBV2	TGTGCCAGAGAAGGTTCCGGGTCTGGGGCCAACGTCCTGACTTTC	CAREGSGSGANVLTF
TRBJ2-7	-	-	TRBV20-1	TGCAGTGCTAGACTTCCCGGCTCCTACGAGCAGTACTTC	CSARLPGSYEQYF
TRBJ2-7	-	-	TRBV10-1	TGTGCCAGCAGGAAGCCCTCTTTCTACGAGCAGTACTTC	CASRKPSFYEQYF
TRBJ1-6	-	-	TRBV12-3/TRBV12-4	TGTGCCAGCAGTAAAAGGACTTTAAGCTCCTATAATTCACCCCTCCACTTT	CASSKRTLSSYNSPLHF
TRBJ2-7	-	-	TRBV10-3	TGTGCCACCTCTCCGGGCGGGGTGGCGCCAAACTACGAGCAGTACTTC	CATSPGGVAPNYEQYF
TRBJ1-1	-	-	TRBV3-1	TGTGCCAGCAGCCAAAGGACAGATGAAGCTTTCTTT	CASSQRTDEAFF
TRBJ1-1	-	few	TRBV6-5	TGTGCCAGCAGTACGCAGGGGTTCGGGAACACTGAAGCTTTCTTT	CASSTQGFGNTEAFF
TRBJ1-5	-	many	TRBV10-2	TGCGCCAGCAGTGAGAAGTTCGAGGCCCAGCATTTT	CASSEKFEAQHF
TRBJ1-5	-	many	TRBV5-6	TGTGCCAGCAGCCGTGCCGATCAGCCCCAGCATTTT	CASSRADQPQHF
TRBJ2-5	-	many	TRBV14	TGTGCCAGCAGCCAAGGGCAGGGTATGGAGACCCAGTACTTC	CASSQGQGMETQYF
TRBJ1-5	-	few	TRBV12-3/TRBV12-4	TGTGCCAGCAGTACAGCTGCCGATCAGCCCCAGCATTTT	CASSTAADQPQHF
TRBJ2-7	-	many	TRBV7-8	TGTGCCAGCAGCTTATTATCTACAGGGTCCGCCGAGCAGTACTTC	CASSLLSTGSAEQYF
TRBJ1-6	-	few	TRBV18	TGTGCCAGCTCACCCACGGACGGGTTTGGACCCCTCCACTTT	CASSPTDGFGPLHF
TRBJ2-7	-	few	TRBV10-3	TGTGCCACCTACCAGGGAGAGCAGTACTTC	CATYQGEQYF
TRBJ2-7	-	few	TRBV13	TGTGCCAGCAGCTTCCAGCTATTCGGTGCGGACGAGCAGTACTTC	CASSFQLFGADEQYF
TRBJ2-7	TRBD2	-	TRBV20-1	TGCAGTGCTAGCCCCCTCCACGGGGGGTCCTACGAGCAGTACTTC	CSASPLHGGSYEQYF
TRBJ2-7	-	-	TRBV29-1	TGCCCCCTTAAGACAGGCTCCTACGAGCAGTACTTC	CPLKTGSYEQYF
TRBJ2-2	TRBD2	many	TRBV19	TGTGCCAGTAAAGCGGGGGGCATGAACACCGGGGAGCTGTTTTTT	CASKAGGMNTGELFF
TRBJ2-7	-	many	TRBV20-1	TGCAGTGCTAGAATCTCCGTCGAGCAGTACTTC	CSARISVEQYF